This T cell receptor (beta chain) was found in a study of follicular helper T cells after annual influenza vaccination. Germline CDR1 reads LGHNA; CDR2 reads YNFKEQ. This CDR3 is 15 amino acids long. Trimming took 0 bases from V and 4 from J, leaving 12 bases between them. The table came from immunoSEQ multiplex PCR; TCRdb's copy has only in-frame clones and leaves some out. Here the sample spans thousands of clones, approximately 80% being singletons. Time point defined: 2015-2016 season, 7 days after influenza vaccination. The sequenced sample was CXCR5+ CD38- circulating T follicular helper cells from blood, obtained 7 days after influenza vaccination. The subset is: circulating Tfh, non-naive CD4+CXCR5+PD-1+ (ICOS+CD38+ or ICOS-CD38-). This receptor was obtained from an adult who received the influenza vaccine. J is TRBJ2-5 and V is TRBV4-2; D perhaps matches TRBD2 (6 bases). This CDR3 is CASSQETAGRETQYF. The CDR3 bases are TGTGCCAGCAGCCAAGAAACAGCGGGCCGAGAGACCCAGTACTTC.